A single sample gave rise to the 3 T cell receptor beta chains below, sequenced in a study of long-term antiretroviral therapy in people with HIV. Researchers report immunoSEQ v3.0 was run at survey level. Profiling relied on immunoSEQ multiplex PCR, and the TCRdb table lists in-frame clones only, not all of them. The sample records around 30,000 clones, about 85% being singletons. The material was unsorted PBMCs, obtained 3 years after starting antiretroviral therapy. These receptors were collected from a man aged 35-49 years with HIV.

This rearrangement joins TRBV5-6 to TRBJ2-2, with unresolved D. CDR1 and CDR2 from the germline V gene are SGHDT and YYEEEE. Deletions cut 2 bases from V and 1 base from J, with 9 bases between. The CDR3 is 15 amino acids. The CDR3 sequence is CASSFRLLNTGELFF. The CDR3 DNA reads as TGTGCCAGCAGCTTTAGACTCTTGAACACCGGGGAGCTGTTTTTT. Complete variable domain (other parts from reference TRBV5-6 and TRBJ2-2): DAGVTQSPTHLIKTRGQQVTLRCSPKSGHDTVSWYQQALGQGPQFIFQYYEEEERQRGNFPDRFSGHQFPNYSSELNVNALLLGDSALYLCASSFRLLNTGELFFGEGSRLTVL.

This clone was seen once. The chain carries TRBV29-1 and TRBJ1-1, with TRBD1 identical over 7 bases. This CDR3 contains 15 residues. With 7 bases clipped from V and 8 bases from J, the junction kept 19 bases outside the gene matches. Germline lookup yields CDR1 SQVTM and CDR2 ANQGSEA. The CDR3 nucleotides are TGCAGCGCCCTGAGACAGGGCACGGGGGGATCCGAAGCTTTCTTT. As protein: CSALRQGTGGSEAFF.

The chain combines TRBV2 with TRBJ1-4; D is uncertain. The V end was cut by 8 bases, the J end by 6 bases, with 7 bases between. There are 11 residues in the CDR3. Germline V gene sequence: CDR1 SNHLY, CDR2 FYNNEI. The CDR3 sequence: CASRADEKLFF. DNA of the CDR3: TGTGCCAGCCGGGCGGATGAAAAACTGTTTTTT.